The 15 T cell receptor beta chains below come from one sample, sequenced in a study of OX40 agonist ivuxolimab in advanced cancers. Assay: immunoSEQ multiplex PCR; the TCRdb copy retains only in-frame clones and omits some. The sample has roughly 86,000 clones, around nine tenths seen once; the top ten hold around 0.75%. The sequencing used CD4+ or CD8+ T cells sorted from blood, collected in a trial of the OX40 agonist ivuxolimab. Receptors originate from an adult with an advanced solid tumor such as melanoma, head and neck, liver or kidney cancer.

This chain uses TRBV6-1 with TRBJ2-7; 7 nucleotides line up with TRBD1. Germline assignment: CDR1 MNHNS and CDR2 SASEGT. The CDR3 contains 14 residues. V lost 1 base to trimming and J lost 5 bases; unmatched junction nucleotides: 5. Written as DNA, the CDR3 is TGTGCCAGCAGTGAAGTCGACAGGGCGAACGAGCAGTACTTC. This codes for CASSEVDRANEQYF.

This rearrangement joins TRBV6-1 to TRBJ2-1; 10 bases are shared with TRBD2. The CDR3 extends over 15 amino acids. V shed 8 bases, J shed 5 bases, and the junction held 9 bases outside the gene matches. Germline V CDR1 and CDR2: MNHNS, SASEGT. Here the CDR3 reads CASLSSGSFHNEQFF. The CDR3 DNA reads as TGTGCCAGCTTGTCTAGCGGGAGTTTCCACAATGAGCAGTTCTTC.

V is TRBV6-5 and J is TRBJ2-1; 7 bases are shared with TRBD1. The CDR3 spans 16 residues. The V and J ends lost 0 bases and 9 bases, in that order; junction bases with no gene match: 11. Germline V gene sequence: CDR1 MNHEY, CDR2 SVGAGI. The CDR3, as DNA: TGTGCCAGCAGTTACTCGTGGGCAGGGGGACCGGTTGAGCAGTTCTTC. As protein: CASSYSWAGGPVEQFF.

The chain joins TRBV27 to TRBJ1-2; 7 positions agree with TRBD1. CDR3 length: 13 amino acids. In germline, CDR1 is MNHEY, CDR2 SMNVEV (reference sequence). With V trimmed by 4 bases and J by 8 bases, 7 bases remained unmatched. The CDR3 region is CASSSDRVRGYTF. CDR3 bases: TGTGCCAGCAGTTCCGACAGGGTCCGCGGCTACACCTTC.

This chain links TRBV7-3 with TRBJ2-2; D is unclear. Germline V gene lookup returns CDR1 SGHTA and CDR2 FQGTGA. This CDR3 is 16 amino acids long. The V and J ends lost 0 bases and 1 base respectively, with 9 bases between them. The CDR3 reads CASSLTQVQNTGELFF. As DNA, the CDR3 is TGTGCCAGCAGCTTAACCCAGGTCCAGAACACCGGGGAGCTGTTTTTT.

The genes are TRBV2 and TRBJ1-3; 11 nucleotides align to TRBD1. The CDR3 runs 13 residues. Germline CDR1 SNHLY, CDR2 FYNNEI. The junction had 3 bases not matched to a gene; V was cut back by 3 bases and J by 11 bases. The CDR3 here is CASSEDRGHPIYF. The CDR3 DNA sequence: TGTGCCAGCAGTGAGGACAGGGGGCACCCCATATATTTT.

The gene calls are TRBV7-2 and TRBJ1-3; D is unresolved. V lost 1 base and J 0 bases, leaving 10 bases between the germline ends. The CDR3 has 16 residues. In germline, CDR1 is SGHTA, CDR2 FQGNSA. CDR3 sequence: CASSLGLYVSGNTIYF. In DNA form, the CDR3 reads TGTGCCAGCAGCTTAGGTCTGTACGTCTCTGGAAACACCATATATTTT.

This chain connects TRBV7-9 to TRBJ1-5; perhaps TRBD1 as D (6 bases). The CDR3 is 17 residues long. V lost 4 bases, J lost 5 bases, and 21 bases lay in between. Germline assignment: CDR1 SEHNR and CDR2 FQNEAQ (reference sequence). CDR3 coding DNA: TGTGCCAGCAGCTCCGCAAGCCGGGGGCGAGTATATCAGCCCCAGCATTTT. Translation gives CASSSASRGRVYQPQHF.

This clone was seen once. This rearrangement joins TRBV28 to TRBJ2-1, with a tentative D call TRBD2 (5 bases). V was clipped by 6 bases and J by 9 bases, with 18 bases between them. The V gene's germline CDR1 is MDHEN and CDR2 SYDVKM. This CDR3 contains 14 residues. The CDR3: CASRDDRGFGEQFF. In nucleotides, the CDR3 is TGTGCCAGCAGGGACGATCGAGGGTTCGGTGAGCAGTTCTTC.

The rearrangement links TRBV9 to TRBJ2-2, with unresolved D. V lost 1 base, J lost 3 bases, and 22 bases lay in between. There are 19 residues in the CDR3. Germline CDR1 is SGDLS and CDR2 is YYNGEE. Here the CDR3 DNA reads TGTGCCAGCAGCGTATCTGGGTCCCAAGGCCAGTCTTACACCGGGGAGCTGTTTTTT. Encoded protein: CASSVSGSQGQSYTGELFF.

About this clone itself: One end of the junction does not line up with germline, which may come from a read error. The chain carries TRBV11-3 and TRBJ2-7; 9 bases align to TRBD1. The CDR3 totals 15 residues. CDR1 SGHNT and CDR2 YENEEA come from the germline V gene. The chain's CDR3 is CASSLGTGISYEQYF. In nucleotides, the CDR3 is TGTGCCAGCAGTTTAGGGACAGGGATCTCCTACGAGCAGTACTTC.

The chain is built from TRBV7-9 and TRBJ2-7, with D possibly TRBD1 on 8 matching bases. Between the trimmed V and J ends, which lost 5 bases and 1 base, there was a span of 15 bases. The CDR3 is made up of 15 amino acids. Looked up from germline, CDR1 is SEHNR and CDR2 is FQNEAQ (reference sequence). The CDR3 is CASSPGQGGSYEQYF. Here the CDR3 DNA reads TGTGCCAGCAGCCCAGGACAGGGAGGGTCCTACGAGCAGTACTTC.

The rearrangement uses TRBV19 and TRBJ1-1; possibly TRBD1 for D (6 bases). This CDR3 has 13 residues. V lost 4 bases to trimming and J lost 5 bases, with 11 bases between them. Germline values: CDR1 LNHDA, CDR2 SQIVND (reference sequence). The CDR3 loop is CASSTQGRTEAFF. DNA for the CDR3: TGTGCCAGTAGTACCCAGGGGAGGACTGAAGCTTTCTTT.

Concerning this clone itself: Other DNA sequences from this sample encode an identical CDR3 as well. V is TRBV15 and J is TRBJ2-7; D is possibly TRBD2 (5 bases). This CDR3 is 15 amino acids long. V gave up 0 bases and J gave up 2 bases, with 11 bases separating them. Germline V gene sequence: CDR1 LNHNV, CDR2 YYDKDF (reference sequence). For the CDR3, the DNA is TGTGCCACCAGCAGAGATCGGGGTCGAACCTACGAGCAGTACTTC. Encoded protein: CATSRDRGRTYEQYF.

The rearrangement uses TRBV6-5 and TRBJ2-3; D is perhaps TRBD2 (5 bases). Germline V CDR1 and CDR2: MNHEY, SVGAGI. Trimming cost V 2 bases and J 4 bases, with 10 bases left between them. The CDR3 totals 14 residues. This chain's CDR3 is CASSYKGGPDTQYF. In nucleotides, the CDR3 is TGTGCCAGCAGTTACAAGGGCGGGCCAGATACGCAGTATTTT.